This T cell receptor beta chain was captured in a study of T cells in Graves' hyperthyroidism and ophthalmopathy. A NOSPECS grade of at least 4, a Clinical Activity Score of at least 3 and duration under 3 months were recorded in ophthalmopathy patients. Patients with uncontrolled infections, other autoimmune diseases, pregnancy or lactation were excluded. Study-wide findings and caveats: Blood also contained most expanded thyroid clonotypes above 0.001. Ophthalmopathy prediction by the model preceded onset by a median about 6.5 months.

Note on this clonotype: Its matching antigen is unknown.

Per germline, CDR1 SGHAT and CDR2 FQNNGV. Trimming stripped 1 base from V and 4 bases from J, with 10 bases between. This CDR3 contains 14 residues. TCR beta CDR3 region amplification was performed from RNA transcripts. Primed by the HTBI set, a first-round RT-PCR was run on the TCR CDR3. From the multiplex PCR reads, TCRdb called clonotypes with MiXCR, one entry per CDR3 protein. The sample lists over 250,000 distinct CDR3 sequences, roughly an eighth seen once, with approximately 35% in the top ten. The sequenced material came from blood. This receptor was obtained from a woman aged 40-49 years with Graves' ophthalmopathy. The chain combines TRBV11-2 with TRBJ2-5; no clear D. The CDR3 DNA reads TGTGCCAGCAGCTTAGGGGCTACCGCAGAGACCCAGTACTTC. It translates to CASSLGATAETQYF.